This entry features one TCR beta chain sequence. These data originate in a study of blood T cell repertoires in COVID-19. Study background: PBMCs, B-cell-depleted T cells, or T cells provided the cDNA or gDNA that made up the material.

Germline-derived CDR1 and CDR2 are ENHRY and SYGVKD. The CDR3 is 13 amino acids. The trim removed 6 bases at V and 4 bases at J, leaving 5 bases unmatched. TCRdb's copy holds only in-frame clones and misses some; the assay was immunoSEQ multiplex PCR. The sample has about 76,000 clones, roughly nine tenths seen once. The rearrangement joins TRBV10-3 to TRBJ2-7; 8 bases map to TRBD1. The origin of this receptor is a human donor in a cohort sampled during active COVID-19. Sequenced input: peripheral blood. The CDR3 sequence is CAIRGQGVYEQYF. The DNA of the CDR3 is TGTGCCATCAGAGGACAGGGTGTGTACGAGCAGTACTTC.